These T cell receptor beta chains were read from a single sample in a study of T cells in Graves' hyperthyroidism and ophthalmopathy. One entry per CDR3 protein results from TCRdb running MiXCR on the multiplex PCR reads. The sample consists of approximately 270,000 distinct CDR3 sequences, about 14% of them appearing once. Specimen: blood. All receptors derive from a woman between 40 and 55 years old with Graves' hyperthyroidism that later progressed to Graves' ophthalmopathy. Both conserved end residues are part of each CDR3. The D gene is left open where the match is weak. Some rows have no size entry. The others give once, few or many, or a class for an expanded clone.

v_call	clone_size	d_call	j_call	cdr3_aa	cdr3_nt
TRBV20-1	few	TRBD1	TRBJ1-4	CSAFETGFKLFF	TGCAGTGCTTTCGAGACAGGGTTTAAACTGTTTTTT
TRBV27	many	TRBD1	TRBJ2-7	CASSLSPPHRGLTYEQYF	TGTGCCAGCAGTTTATCTCCCCCGCACAGGGGGCTCACCTACGAGCAGTACTTC
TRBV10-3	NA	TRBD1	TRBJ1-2	CAIRPDRGLGGYTF	TGTGCCATCAGACCGGACAGGGGGCTCGGGGGCTACACCTTC
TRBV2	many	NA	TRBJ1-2	CASSEVGPGGYTF	TGTGCCAGCAGTGAAGTGGGCCCGGGCGGCTACACCTTC
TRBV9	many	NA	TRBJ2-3	CASSVGVARLNTDTQYF	TGTGCCAGCAGCGTAGGTGTGGCCCGCTTAAACACAGATACGCAGTATTTT
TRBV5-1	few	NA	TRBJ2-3	CASSHPARKADTQYF	TGCGCCAGCAGCCACCCAGCCAGGAAGGCAGATACGCAGTATTTT
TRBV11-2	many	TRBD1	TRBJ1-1	CASSLLLQGAGTEAFF	TGTGCCAGCAGCCTACTTCTACAGGGGGCAGGAACTGAAGCTTTCTTT
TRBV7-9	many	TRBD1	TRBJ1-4	CASSSGTGGRSGEKLFF	TGTGCCAGCAGTAGCGGGACAGGGGGCCGTTCGGGTGAAAAACTGTTTTTT
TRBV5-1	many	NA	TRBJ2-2	CASTPWAGNTGELFF	TGCGCCAGCACCCCCTGGGCAGGAAACACCGGGGAGCTGTTTTTT
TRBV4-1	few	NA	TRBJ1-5	CASSQVGGDYSNQPQHF	TGCGCCAGCAGCCAAGTAGGGGGAGATTATAGCAATCAGCCCCAGCATTTT
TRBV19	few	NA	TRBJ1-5	CASTPGGNQPQHF	TGTGCCAGTACCCCGGGGGGCAATCAGCCCCAGCATTTT
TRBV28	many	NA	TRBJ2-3	CASSLPPGDTQYF	TGTGCCAGCAGTCTTCCGCCAGGGGATACGCAGTATTTT
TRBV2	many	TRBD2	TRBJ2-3	CASSELAGGPGDTQYF	TGTGCCAGCAGTGAACTAGCGGGAGGGCCTGGAGATACGCAGTATTTT
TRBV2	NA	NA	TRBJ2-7	CASNGRAYEQYF	TGTGCCAGCAACGGGCGGGCCTACGAGCAGTACTTC
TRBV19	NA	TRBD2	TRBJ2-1	CASSIPGLGKNEQFF	TGTGCCAGTAGTATCCCGGGACTAGGTAAGAATGAGCAGTTCTTC
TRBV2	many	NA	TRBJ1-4	CASSEAGYRSNEKLFF	TGTGCCAGCAGTGAAGCAGGGTACAGATCAAATGAAAAACTGTTTTTT
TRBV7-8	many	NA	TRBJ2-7	CASSPLARGSYEQYF	TGTGCCAGCAGCCCTCTGGCAAGAGGGTCCTACGAGCAGTACTTC
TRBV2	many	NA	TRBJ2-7	CASSRSYEQYF	TGTGCCAGCAGTCGGTCCTACGAGCAGTACTTC
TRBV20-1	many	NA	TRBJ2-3	CSARNPYTDTQYF	TGCAGTGCTCGTAACCCGTACACAGATACGCAGTATTTT
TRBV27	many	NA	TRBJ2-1	CASSYIRQASSYNEQFF	TGTGCCAGCAGTTACATAAGACAGGCGAGCTCCTACAATGAGCAGTTCTTC
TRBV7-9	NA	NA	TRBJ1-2	CASRDSRSYGYTF	TGTGCCAGCAGGGATAGCAGGAGCTATGGCTACACCTTC
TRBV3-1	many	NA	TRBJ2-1	CASSQGAGEQFF	TGTGCCAGCAGCCAAGGGGCGGGGGAGCAGTTCTTC
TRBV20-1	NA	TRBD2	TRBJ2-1	CSASRLAGYYSYNEQFF	TGCAGTGCTAGTAGGCTAGCGGGATACTACTCCTACAATGAGCAGTTCTTC
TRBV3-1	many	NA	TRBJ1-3	CASSQAPLQGGSGNTIYF	TGTGCCAGCAGCCAGGCCCCTCTACAGGGAGGCTCTGGAAACACCATATATTTT
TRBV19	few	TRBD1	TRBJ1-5	CASSITGGFSQPQHF	TGTGCCAGTAGTATCACAGGGGGCTTTAGTCAGCCCCAGCATTTT
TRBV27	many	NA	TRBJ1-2	CASSLTSGAGKIYGYTF	TGTGCCAGCAGTCTTACATCGGGGGCAGGGAAGATCTATGGCTACACCTTC
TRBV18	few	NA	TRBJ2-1	CASSPPGDESSYNEQFF	TGTGCCAGCTCACCACCGGGAGACGAGAGCTCCTACAATGAGCAGTTCTTC
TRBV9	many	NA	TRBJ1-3	CASSSDGGGSSGNTIYF	TGTGCCAGCAGCTCCGATGGGGGAGGGTCCTCGGGAAACACCATATATTTT
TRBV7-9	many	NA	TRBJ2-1	CASSDSLAANNEQFF	TGTGCCAGCAGCGACAGCCTAGCCGCAAACAATGAGCAGTTCTTC
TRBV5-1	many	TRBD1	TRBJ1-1	CASSFTGDGEAFF	TGCGCCAGCAGCTTTACAGGGGACGGTGAAGCTTTCTTT
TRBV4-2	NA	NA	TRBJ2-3	CASSQAVGQTDTQYF	TGTGCCAGCAGCCAAGCGGTGGGGCAAACAGATACGCAGTATTTT
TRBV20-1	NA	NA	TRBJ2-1	CSAIVGGGRLFSNEQFF	TGCAGTGCTATTGTAGGTGGGGGGCGGTTATTTAGCAATGAGCAGTTCTTC
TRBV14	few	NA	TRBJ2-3	CASSQFPGLIPTDTQYF	TGTGCCAGCAGCCAATTTCCGGGACTCATCCCCACAGATACGCAGTATTTT
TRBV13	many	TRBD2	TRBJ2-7	CASSNRDYTYEQYF	TGTGCCAGCAGCAACCGGGACTATACCTACGAGCAGTACTTC
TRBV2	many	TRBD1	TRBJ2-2	CASSSDAGTEKVNTGELFF	TGTGCCAGCAGTTCCGATGCCGGGACAGAAAAAGTGAACACCGGGGAGCTGTTTTTT
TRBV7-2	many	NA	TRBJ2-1	CASSLDWTRSNEQFF	TGTGCCAGCAGCTTAGACTGGACACGAAGCAATGAGCAGTTCTTC
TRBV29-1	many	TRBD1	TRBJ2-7	CSVEVAGTGGFEQYF	TGCAGCGTTGAAGTCGCCGGGACAGGGGGGTTCGAGCAGTACTTC
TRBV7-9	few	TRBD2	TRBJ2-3	CASSHGPLAGSTDTQYF	TGTGCCAGCAGCCACGGACCCCTAGCGGGAAGCACAGATACGCAGTATTTT
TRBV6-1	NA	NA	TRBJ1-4	CASAKGLLGEKLFF	TGTGCCAGCGCCAAGGGACTATTGGGTGAAAAACTGTTTTTT
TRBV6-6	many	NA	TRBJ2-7	CASSYLGSYEQYF	TGTGCCAGCAGTTACCTGGGCTCTTACGAGCAGTACTTC
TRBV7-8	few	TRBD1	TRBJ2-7	CASSLVLTGGEQYF	TGTGCCAGCAGCTTAGTTTTAACAGGGGGCGAGCAGTACTTC
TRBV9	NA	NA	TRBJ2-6	CASSVGGGLSSGANVLTF	TGTGCCAGCAGCGTAGGGGGCGGACTTAGCTCTGGGGCCAACGTCCTGACTTTC
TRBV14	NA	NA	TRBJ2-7	CASSQPGLRSYEQYF	TGTGCCAGCAGCCAACCCGGACTGCGCTCCTACGAGCAGTACTTC
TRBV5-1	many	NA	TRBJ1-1	CASSPTALLLNTEAFF	TGCGCCAGCAGCCCTACGGCCCTCCTTTTGAACACTGAAGCTTTCTTT
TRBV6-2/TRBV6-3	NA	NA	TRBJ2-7	CASSAGPETEQYF	TGTGCCAGCAGTGCGGGACCGGAGACGGAGCAGTACTTC
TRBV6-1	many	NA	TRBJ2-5	CASRAPGEETQYF	TGTGCCAGCAGGGCGCCTGGGGAAGAGACCCAGTACTTC
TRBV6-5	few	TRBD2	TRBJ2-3	CASSYQAGVTDTQYF	TGTGCCAGCAGTTATCAAGCGGGAGTAACAGATACGCAGTATTTT
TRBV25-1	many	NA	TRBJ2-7	CASSEGRGYEQYF	TGTGCCAGCAGTGAAGGCAGGGGTTACGAGCAGTACTTC
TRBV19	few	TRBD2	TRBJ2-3	CASSRSLAGGTDTQYF	TGTGCCAGTAGTAGATCCTTAGCGGGAGGTACAGATACGCAGTATTTT
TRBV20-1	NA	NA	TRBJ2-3	CSARDRGRDTQYF	TGCAGTGCTAGAGACAGAGGCCGGGATACGCAGTATTTT
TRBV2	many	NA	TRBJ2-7	CASRGSRDYEQYF	TGTGCCAGCAGAGGTTCTCGGGACTACGAGCAGTACTTC
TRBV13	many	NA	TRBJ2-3	CASSSTRESQYF	TGTGCCAGCAGCTCGACCCGAGAGTCGCAGTATTTT
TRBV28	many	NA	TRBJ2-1	CASSLQWGFRVRAYNEQFF	TGTGCCAGCAGTTTACAATGGGGCTTCAGGGTCCGAGCCTACAATGAGCAGTTCTTC
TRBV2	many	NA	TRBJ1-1	CASSAGVEAFF	TGTGCCAGCAGTGCCGGGGTTGAAGCTTTCTTT
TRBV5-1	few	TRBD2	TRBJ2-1	CASSLKLAGGEFF	TGCGCCAGCAGCTTGAAGCTAGCGGGAGGGGAGTTCTTC
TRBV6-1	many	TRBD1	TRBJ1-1	CASSPGQGVRGTEAFF	TGTGCCAGCAGCCCGGGACAGGGGGTTAGAGGCACTGAAGCTTTCTTT
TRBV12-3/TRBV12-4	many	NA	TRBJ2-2	CASGRGQFTGELFF	TGTGCCAGCGGGAGGGGGCAGTTCACCGGGGAGCTGTTTTTT